The T cell receptor (beta chain) described here comes from a study of CD8 T cells in Susac syndrome. Study at large: There were six sequenced Susac syndrome patients with active disease and 8 or 9 in remission. When blood was drawn, the patients with Susac syndrome were therapy-naive, on corticosteroids, or on intravenous immunoglobulin alone.

FACS was used to enrich TEMRA cells, whereas the CD8+ and CD4+ T cells were obtained by negative isolation. Remarks on this clonotype: Its antigen is not identified.

Study results and limitations: Clonal expansion involving Susac CD8+ cells peaked in TEMRA cells and active patients.

V lost 8 bases to trimming and J lost 4 bases, with 18 bases between them. The CDR3 length is 15 residues. Germline V lookup: CDR1 SGHVS, CDR2 FNYEAQ. Reverse transcription used roughly 0.5 to 1 ug RNA and random hexamers. Using its own MiXCR run on the immunoSEQ multiplex PCR reads, TCRdb lists one record per CDR3 protein. The data show some 130,000 distinct CDR3 sequences, around 95% seen once. The clonotype originates from a human donor with Susac syndrome. This sequence joins TRBV7-6 and TRBJ1-5; perhaps TRBD1 as D (5 bases). The sample taken for sequencing was CD8+ T cells from PBMCs. The CDR3 DNA reads as TGTGCCAGCCGACCATTACCCCAGGGAAATCAGCCCCAGCATTTT. It encodes CASRPLPQGNQPQHF.